Listed here is a single TCR beta chain. Its antigen is unidentified. The protocol was immunoSEQ multiplex PCR, while the TCRdb copy is restricted to in-frame clones and leaves out a portion. In the table there are around 380,000 clones, about 85% of which are singletons. The entry originates in a study of Ad26.COV2.S vaccination and SARS-CoV-2 variants. The overall study: It was the COV1001 Ad26.COV2.S trial arm that included the donor. The authors gave Ad26.COV2.S intramuscularly, either once or twice 56 days apart. General observations from the study: Total responses of T cells may have been underestimated by the analyses of TCR breadth and depth.

Specified treatment: over 15 received Ad26.COV2.S at low or high dose, single or two shots; roughly 5 received placebo; per-sample allocation not given. Samples were taken on day 63 after the first vaccine or placebo injection. The vaccine delivered Wuhan-strain SARS-CoV-2 spike through an Ad26 vector. From germline, CDR1 is WNHNN and CDR2 SYGVQD (reference sequence). The CDR3 consists of 17 residues. The V gene end was trimmed by 3 bases and the J gene end by 0 bases; junction bases not matched to a gene: 8. This sequence originates from a person aged 18-60 years who received the Ad26.COV2.S COVID-19 vaccine or a placebo. Specimen: peripheral blood, collected in a trial of Ad26.COV2.S vaccine versus placebo. The rearrangement uses TRBV10-1 and TRBJ2-7; 10 bases agree with TRBD2. Written as DNA, the CDR3 is TGCGCCAGCAGTGATTTCCCTAGCGGGGGACGCTCCTACGAGCAGTACTTC. Its protein is CASSDFPSGGRSYEQYF.